The present T cell receptor (beta chain) was sequenced within a study of cytomegalovirus exposure and HLA in healthy donors. The wider study: The approximately 120 validation repertoires, a later analysis reported, used the same platform as the 550 to 700 repertoires from the first cohort.

The repertoire was sequenced with immunoSEQ multiplex PCR; TCRdb's copy has only in-frame clones and lacks some. The sample holds 140,000 or so clones; 89% are singletons and the top ten take approximately 10%. Findings and limits, study-wide: In vitro experiments confirmed that a few CMV-associated chains were specific for CMV antigens. Cytomegalovirus-associated TCR beta chains were listed, numbering some 170. According to reports, the classifier identified cytomegalovirus status with high specificity and sensitivity.

As concerns this clone: The antigen is not known.

The sample taken for sequencing was PBMCs. The TCR originated in a woman between 18 and 29 years old in good health and CMV-seropositive.

CDR3 bases: TGTGCCATCTGCCGGGACAGGGAGAACACTGAAGCTTTCTTT. Residues: CAICRDRENTEAFF. The J gene is TRBJ1-1, the V gene TRBV10-3, with 9 bases aligning to TRBD1. Germline CDR1 and CDR2: ENHRY and SYGVKD. Losses at the gene ends were 8 bases for V and 1 base for J; bases not matched to a gene: 5. The CDR3 consists of 14 residues.